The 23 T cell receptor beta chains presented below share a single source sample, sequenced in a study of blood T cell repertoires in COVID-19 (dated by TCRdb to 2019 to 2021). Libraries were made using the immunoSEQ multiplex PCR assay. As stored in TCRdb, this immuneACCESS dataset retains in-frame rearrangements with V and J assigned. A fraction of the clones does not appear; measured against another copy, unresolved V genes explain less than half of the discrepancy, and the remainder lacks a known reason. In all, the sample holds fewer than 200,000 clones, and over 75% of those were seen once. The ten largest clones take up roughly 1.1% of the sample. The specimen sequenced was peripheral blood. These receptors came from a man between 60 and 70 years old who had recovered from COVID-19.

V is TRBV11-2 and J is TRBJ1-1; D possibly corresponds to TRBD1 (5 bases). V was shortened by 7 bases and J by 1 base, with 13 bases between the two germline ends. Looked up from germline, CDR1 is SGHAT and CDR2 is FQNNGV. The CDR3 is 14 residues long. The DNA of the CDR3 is TGTGCCAGCACCAAATCTAGGGGGAACACTGAAGCTTTCTTT. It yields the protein CASTKSRGNTEAFF. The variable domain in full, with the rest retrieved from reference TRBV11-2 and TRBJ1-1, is EAGVAQSPRYKIIEKRQSVAFWCNPISGHATLYWYQQILGQGPKLLIQFQNNGVVDDSQLPKDRFSAERLKGVDSTLKIQPAKLEDSAVYLCASTKSRGNTEAFFGQGTRLTVV.

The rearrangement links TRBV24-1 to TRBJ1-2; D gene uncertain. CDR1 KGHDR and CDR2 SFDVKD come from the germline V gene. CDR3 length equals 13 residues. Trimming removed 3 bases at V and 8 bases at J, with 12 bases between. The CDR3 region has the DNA TGTGCCACCAGTGATGGGCCCAAGTACGGCTACACCTTC. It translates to CATSDGPKYGYTF.

The CDR3 region is CATRETPEEDRAGHYTF. The DNA for the CDR3 is TGCGCCACCAGGGAGACCCCGGAAGAGGACAGGGCAGGTCATTACACCTTC. The chain links TRBV5-1 to TRBJ1-2; 8 bases are a match to TRBD1. With V trimmed by 9 bases and J by 11 bases, 27 bases remained unmatched. The CDR3 loop spans 17 amino acids. Germline V gene lookup returns CDR1 SGHRS and CDR2 YFSETQ.

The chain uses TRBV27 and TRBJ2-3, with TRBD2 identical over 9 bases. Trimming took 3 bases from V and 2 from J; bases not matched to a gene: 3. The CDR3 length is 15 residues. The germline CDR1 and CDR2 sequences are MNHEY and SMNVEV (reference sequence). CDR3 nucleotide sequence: TGTGCCAGCAGTTTTAGCGGGGGCCTCACAGATACGCAGTATTTT. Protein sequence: CASSFSGGLTDTQYF.

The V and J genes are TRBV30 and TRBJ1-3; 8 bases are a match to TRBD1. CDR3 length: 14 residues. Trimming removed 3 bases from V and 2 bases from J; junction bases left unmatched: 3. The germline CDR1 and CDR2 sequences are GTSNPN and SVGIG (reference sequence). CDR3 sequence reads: CAWSPGGTGNTIYF. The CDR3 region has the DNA TGTGCCTGGAGCCCAGGGGGCACTGGAAACACCATATATTTT.

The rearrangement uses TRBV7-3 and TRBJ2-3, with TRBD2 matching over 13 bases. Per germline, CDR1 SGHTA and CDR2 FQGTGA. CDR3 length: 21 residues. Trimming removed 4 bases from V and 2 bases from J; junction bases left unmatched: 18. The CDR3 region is CASSSTVGLAGAGDLTDTQYF. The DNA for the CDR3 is TGTGCCAGCAGCTCGACTGTTGGACTAGCGGGGGCCGGGGACCTCACAGATACGCAGTATTTT.

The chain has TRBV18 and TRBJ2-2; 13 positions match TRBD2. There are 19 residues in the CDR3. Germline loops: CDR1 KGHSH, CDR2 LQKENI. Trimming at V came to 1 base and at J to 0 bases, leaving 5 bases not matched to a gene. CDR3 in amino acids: CASSPRQTSGGPNTGELFF. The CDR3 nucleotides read TGTGCCAGCTCACCACGCCAGACTAGCGGGGGGCCGAACACCGGGGAGCTGTTTTTT.

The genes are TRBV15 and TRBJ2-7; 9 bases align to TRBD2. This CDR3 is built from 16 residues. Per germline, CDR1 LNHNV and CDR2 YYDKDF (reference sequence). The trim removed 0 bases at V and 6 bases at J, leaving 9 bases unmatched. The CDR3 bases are TGTGCCACCAGCAGAGATCGAGCGGGGGGTCTTTCCGAGCAGTACTTC. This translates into CATSRDRAGGLSEQYF.

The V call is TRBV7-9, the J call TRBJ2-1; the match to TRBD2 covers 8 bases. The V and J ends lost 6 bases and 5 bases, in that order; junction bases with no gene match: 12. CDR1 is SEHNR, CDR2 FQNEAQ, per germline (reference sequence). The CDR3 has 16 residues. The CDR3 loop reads CASSPPTSAYDNEQFF. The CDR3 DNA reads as TGTGCCAGCAGTCCTCCGACTAGCGCCTACGACAATGAGCAGTTCTTC.

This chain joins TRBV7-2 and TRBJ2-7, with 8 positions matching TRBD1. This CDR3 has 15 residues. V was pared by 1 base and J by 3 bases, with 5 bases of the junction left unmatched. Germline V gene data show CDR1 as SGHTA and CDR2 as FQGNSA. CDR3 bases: TGTGCCAGCAGCTTAGTCAGTGGGACAGGCTACGAGCAGTACTTC. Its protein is CASSLVSGTGYEQYF.

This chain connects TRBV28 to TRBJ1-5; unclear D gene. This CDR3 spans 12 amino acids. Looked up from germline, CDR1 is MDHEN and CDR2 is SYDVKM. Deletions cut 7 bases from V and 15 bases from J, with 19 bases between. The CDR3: CASTGPHTEGHF. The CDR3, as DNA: TGTGCCAGCACAGGTCCCCATACCGAGGGGCATTTT.

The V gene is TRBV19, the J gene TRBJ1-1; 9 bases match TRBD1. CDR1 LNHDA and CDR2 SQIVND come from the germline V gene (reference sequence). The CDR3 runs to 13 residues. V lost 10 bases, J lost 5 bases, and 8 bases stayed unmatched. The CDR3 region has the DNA TGTGCCACGGACAGGGGTTTGGGAACTGAAGCTTTCTTT. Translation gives CATDRGLGTEAFF.

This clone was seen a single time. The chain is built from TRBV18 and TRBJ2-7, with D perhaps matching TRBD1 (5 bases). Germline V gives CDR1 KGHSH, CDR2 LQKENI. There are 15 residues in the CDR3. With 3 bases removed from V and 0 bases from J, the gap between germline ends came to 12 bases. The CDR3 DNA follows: TGTGCCAGCTCACCGGCTGCAGGGATCTCCTACGAGCAGTACTTC. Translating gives CASSPAAGISYEQYF.

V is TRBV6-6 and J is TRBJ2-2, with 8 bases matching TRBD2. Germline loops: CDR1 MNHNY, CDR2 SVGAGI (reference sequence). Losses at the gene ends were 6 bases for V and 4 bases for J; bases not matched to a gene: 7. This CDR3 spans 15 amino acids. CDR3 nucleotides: TGTGCCAGCAGGCCTGCGGGGGGAAGCACCGGGGAGCTGTTTTTT. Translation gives CASRPAGGSTGELFF.

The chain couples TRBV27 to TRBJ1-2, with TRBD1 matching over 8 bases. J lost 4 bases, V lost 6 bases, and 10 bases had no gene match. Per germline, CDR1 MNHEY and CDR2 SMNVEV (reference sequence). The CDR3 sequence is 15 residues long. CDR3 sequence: CASSAQGVSLYGYTF. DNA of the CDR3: TGTGCCAGCAGCGCACAGGGGGTTTCCCTCTATGGCTACACCTTC.

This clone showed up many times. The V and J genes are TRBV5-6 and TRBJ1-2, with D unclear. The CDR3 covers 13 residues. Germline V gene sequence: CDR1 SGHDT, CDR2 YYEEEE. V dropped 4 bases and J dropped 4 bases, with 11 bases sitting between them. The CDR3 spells CASSPKTVYGYTF. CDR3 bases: TGTGCCAGCAGCCCAAAAACTGTCTATGGCTACACCTTC.

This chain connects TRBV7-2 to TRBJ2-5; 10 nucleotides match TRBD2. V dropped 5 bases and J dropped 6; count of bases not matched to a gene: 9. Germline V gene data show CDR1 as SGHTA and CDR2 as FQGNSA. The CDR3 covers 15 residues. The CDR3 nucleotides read TGTGCCAGCAGCCCAAAAACAGCGGGGGGGCAGACCCAGTACTTC. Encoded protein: CASSPKTAGGQTQYF.

The CDR3 bases are TGTGCCAGTAGTATAGCGACAGCTAATGAAAAACTGTTTTTT. This translates into CASSIATANEKLFF. The V call is TRBV19, the J call TRBJ1-4, with D perhaps TRBD1 (5 bases). This CDR3 contains 14 residues. The V and J ends lost 1 base and 3 bases respectively, with 6 bases between them. Germline loops: CDR1 LNHDA, CDR2 SQIVND (reference sequence).

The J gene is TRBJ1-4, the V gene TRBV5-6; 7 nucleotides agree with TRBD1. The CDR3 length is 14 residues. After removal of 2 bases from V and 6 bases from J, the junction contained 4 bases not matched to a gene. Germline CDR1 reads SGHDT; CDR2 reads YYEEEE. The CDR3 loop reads CASSFGTVDEKLFF. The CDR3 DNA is TGTGCCAGCAGCTTTGGGACAGTAGATGAAAAACTGTTTTTT.

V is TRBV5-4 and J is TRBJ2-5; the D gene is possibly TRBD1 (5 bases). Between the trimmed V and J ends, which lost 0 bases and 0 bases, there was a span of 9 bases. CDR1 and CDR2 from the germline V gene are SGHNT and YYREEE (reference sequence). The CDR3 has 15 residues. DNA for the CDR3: TGTGCCAGCAGCTTGGTGGACACTGACCAAGAGACCCAGTACTTC. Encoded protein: CASSLVDTDQETQYF. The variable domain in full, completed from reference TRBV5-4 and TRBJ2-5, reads ETGVTQSPTHLIKTRGQQVTLRCSSQSGHNTVSWYQQALGQGPQFIFQYYREEENGRGNFPPRFSGLQFPNYSSELNVNALELDDSALYLCASSLVDTDQETQYFGPGTRLLVL.

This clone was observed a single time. The CDR3 DNA is TGTGCCACCAGTACCTCGGACAGCAGCAATGAGCAGTTCTTC. Protein sequence: CATSTSDSSNEQFF. This chain joins TRBV24-1 and TRBJ2-1, with D maybe TRBD1 (6 bases). The CDR3 has 14 amino acids. Per germline, CDR1 KGHDR and CDR2 SFDVKD. With 6 bases removed from V and 6 bases from J, the gap between germline ends came to 14 bases.

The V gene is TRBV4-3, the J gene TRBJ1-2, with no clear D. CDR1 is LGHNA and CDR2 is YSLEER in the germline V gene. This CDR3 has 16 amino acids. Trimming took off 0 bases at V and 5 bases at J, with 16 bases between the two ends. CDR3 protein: CASSQDRQAPLYGYTF. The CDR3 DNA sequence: TGCGCCAGCAGCCAAGATCGGCAGGCACCATTATATGGCTACACCTTC.

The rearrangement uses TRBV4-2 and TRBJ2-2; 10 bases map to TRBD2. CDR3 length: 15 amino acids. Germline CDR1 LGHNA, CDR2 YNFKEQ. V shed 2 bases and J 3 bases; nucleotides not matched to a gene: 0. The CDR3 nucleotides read TGTGCCAGCAGCCAAACTAGCGGGGACACCGGGGAGCTGTTTTTT. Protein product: CASSQTSGDTGELFF.